This T cell receptor beta chain emerged from a study of response to subunit inactivated influenza vaccine. Germline assignment: CDR1 LNHDA and CDR2 SQIVND (reference sequence). J gave up 3 bases and V 4 bases, and 8 bases lay outside the gene matches. This CDR3 comprises 15 residues. Overall study findings and caveats: That few new T cells are recruited by each seasonal influenza vaccination was the authors' suggestion.

This clonotype was seen only a few times. Its cognate antigen is unknown. TCRdb reprocessed the RT-PCR reads via MiXCR and lists one record per CDR3 protein. Of 860,000 or so distinct CDR3 sequences in the sample, approximately 22% were seen once. The chain uses TRBV19 and TRBJ1-1; 7 bases are a match to TRBD1. This TCR derives from a middle-aged man who received an inactivated influenza vaccine. Sequenced here: PBMCs from blood, sampled 5 to 6 days after vaccination. The CDR3 region has the DNA TGTGCCAGTAGTAGCCCCGATACAGGGGACACTGAAGCTTTCTTT. Protein sequence: CASSSPDTGDTEAFF. The entire variable domain, with the rest obtained from reference TRBV19 and TRBJ1-1, is as follows: DGGITQSPKYLFRKEGQNVTLSCEQNLNHDAMYWYRQDPGQGLRLIYYSQIVNDFQKGDIAEGYSVSREKKESFPLTVTSAQKNPTAFYLCASSSPDTGDTEAFFGQGTRLTVV.